In this sample, the clone carrying this TCR beta chain turned up a few times. The CDR3 runs to 14 residues. V was trimmed by 11 bases and J by 6 bases, leaving 20 bases between them. It was with a sample-barcoded 5' primer and a J-beta primer mix that a second PCR of roughly 6 to 11 cycles was run. MiXCR, applied by TCRdb to the 5' RACE reads, yields one record per CDR3 protein. This sample yields 1.5 million to 2 million distinct CDR3 sequences, of which roughly 28% are seen a single time; 6.5% to 8.5% belongs to the top ten. The record originates from a study of blood T cells in healthy people across ages. Study-wide background: The template switching approach captured approximately one barcoded beta molecule for every two T cells.

This rearrangement joins TRBV12-3 or TRBV12-4 to TRBJ2-1; D possibly corresponds to TRBD1 (6 bases). This sequence was found in a woman in her twenties or thirties in good health. The specimen was blood. The CDR3 is CAGIRDTATNEQFF. The CDR3 DNA follows: TGTGCCGGCATTCGGGACACCGCCACCAATGAGCAGTTCTTC.